This TCR beta chain is drawn from a study of T cell repertoires in cytomegalovirus infection. Study overall: Indicated by public TCR beta signatures were CMV infection and matching HLA type.

Germline CDR1 is SGHTA and CDR2 is FQGNSA. Trimming cost V 0 bases and J 5 bases, with 11 bases left between them. The CDR3 covers 15 residues. MiXCR, run by TCRdb on the reads, gives a single entry per CDR3 protein. The sample consists of 200,000 or so distinct CDR3 sequences, around 20% of them appearing once. This clonotype was seen repeatedly, ten times or more. The chain joins TRBV7-2 to TRBJ2-1; no reliable D call. The sample consisted of PBMCs. This receptor was identified in a human donor in good health (CMV status not recorded). Some clones in this sample may be carry-over from other donors' samples. DNA for the CDR3: TGTGCCAGCAGCTTAGCCCCAGCGAGGAACAATGAGCAGTTCTTC. Its translation: CASSLAPARNNEQFF. Filled out from reference TRBV7-2 and TRBJ2-1, the complete variable domain reads GAGVSQSPSNKVTEKGKDVELRCDPISGHTALYWYRQSLGQGLEFLIYFQGNSAPDKSGLPSDRFSAERTGGSVSTLTIQRTQQEDSAVYLCASSLAPARNNEQFFGPGTRLTVL.